These T cell receptor beta chains were read from a single sample in a study of shared T cell receptors in the human thymus. Data came from immunoSEQ multiplex PCR; TCRdb stores just in-frame clones and leaves some out. The sample records roughly 710,000 clones, 70% to 90% being singletons. The data were also submitted as part of a second study, on human thymus T cells.

The specimen sequenced was thymocytes. The receptor set was obtained from a girl under three years old with a congenital heart defect. CDR3s include the opening cysteine and the closing phenylalanine or tryptophan. A D gene is named only where the DNA matches it firmly. Expanded clones are given a class, and other clones once, few, many or no size at all.

d_gene	j_gene	abundance	v_gene	CDR3nt	CDR3aa
TRBD1	TRBJ1-2	-	TRBV27	TGTGCCAGCAGCTTAGGACAGGGTAGCGGCTACACCTTC	CASSLGQGSGYTF
-	TRBJ2-1	-	TRBV7-6	TGTGCCAGCAGCCCCACAGGGTATGAGCAGTTCTTC	CASSPTGYEQFF
-	TRBJ1-4	-	TRBV7-6	TGTGCCAGCAGCTTGACAGAGAATGAAAAACTGTTTTTT	CASSLTENEKLFF
TRBD1	TRBJ2-2	-	TRBV10-1	TGCGCCAGCAGTGAAAACAGGGGGGAAACCGGGGAGCTGTTTTTT	CASSENRGETGELFF
TRBD2	TRBJ2-1	-	TRBV5-6	TGTGCCAGCAGCTTGGGAGGGGGGCTAGCGGGGGAGTACAATGAGCAGTTCTTC	CASSLGGGLAGEYNEQFF
-	TRBJ2-7	-	TRBV2	TGTGCCAGCAGCGAGATCTACGAGCAGTACTTC	CASSEIYEQYF
-	TRBJ2-7	-	TRBV5-8	TGTGCCACCCGGGACACTTCCTACGAGCAGTACTTC	CATRDTSYEQYF
-	TRBJ1-3	-	TRBV19	TGTGCCAGTAGTACGAACAGGGCCCGTCACTCTGGAAACACCATATATTTT	CASSTNRARHSGNTIYF
-	TRBJ1-2	-	TRBV27	TGTGCCAGCAGTTTTGACAGCCGCTATGGCTACACCTTC	CASSFDSRYGYTF
TRBD1	TRBJ1-2	once	TRBV28	TGTGCCAGCAGTTCCCTGACAGGGTATGGCTACACCTTC	CASSSLTGYGYTF
TRBD1	TRBJ2-1	-	TRBV9	TGTGCCAGCAGCGGACACAGGGGACGCGGAGAAGAACCCAGCTCCTACAATGAGCAGTTCTTC	CASSGHRGRGEEPSSYNEQFF
-	TRBJ1-1	-	TRBV13	TGTGCCAGCAGCCTTGGGCCGAAGACAGGCACTGTAGGGGACACTGAAGCTTTCTTT	CASSLGPKTGTVGDTEAFF
-	TRBJ2-7	-	TRBV25-1	TGTGCCAGCAGTGAATCCGGCAGGGGACACGAGCAGTACTTC	CASSESGRGHEQYF
-	TRBJ1-1	-	TRBV4-1	TGCGCCAGCAGCATTTTCCCCACATTGCGAAAGACCGCGGGCGGCGAAGCTTTCTTT	CASSIFPTLRKTAGGEAFF
-	TRBJ2-1	-	TRBV18	TGTGCCAGCTCACCGCCGGGACTCGATTACAATGAGCAGTTCTTC	CASSPPGLDYNEQFF
-	TRBJ2-1	few	TRBV9	TGTGCCAGCAGCGTAGTGTTGACAGACAATGAGCAGTTCTTC	CASSVVLTDNEQFF
TRBD1	TRBJ2-7	-	TRBV29-1	TGCAGCGTTGTCCTCACAGGGGGGTTAGGGCAGTACTTC	CSVVLTGGLGQYF
TRBD1	TRBJ1-2	-	TRBV7-8	TGTGCCAGCAGCCCACAGGGGGCGCGGGGCTACACCTTC	CASSPQGARGYTF
TRBD2	TRBJ2-5	-	TRBV9	TGTGCCAGCAGCCCCCGGGGCGGGAGTGGGGAGACCCAGTACTTC	CASSPRGGSGETQYF
-	TRBJ2-7	-	TRBV4-2	TGTGCCAGCAGCCAAGTAGGGGGGGAGGACTACGAGCAGTACTTC	CASSQVGGEDYEQYF
-	TRBJ2-7	-	TRBV6-1	TGTGCCAGCAGTAAGTACAGGGAAAACGAGCAGTACTTC	CASSKYRENEQYF
TRBD1	TRBJ1-1	-	TRBV13	TGTGCCAGCAGCTTCGGGACAGGGGGCCGGGACACTGAAGCTTTCTTT	CASSFGTGGRDTEAFF
TRBD1	TRBJ2-1	-	TRBV2	TGTGCCAGCAGTGGGGATGGGACAGGGGCCCTTAACTACAATGAGCAGTTCTTC	CASSGDGTGALNYNEQFF
-	TRBJ2-3	-	TRBV27	TGTGCCAGCAGTTCGTGCCTGGGCCCTAGCACAGATACGCAGTATTTT	CASSSCLGPSTDTQYF
TRBD2	TRBJ2-3	-	TRBV27	TGTGCCAGCAGCCCCAAAGCGGGATTCACAGATACGCAGTATTTT	CASSPKAGFTDTQYF
TRBD1	TRBJ1-1	-	TRBV4-3	TGCGCCAGCAGCCAAGGGGACAGGGACACTGAAGCTTTCTTT	CASSQGDRDTEAFF
TRBD1	TRBJ1-1	-	TRBV11-2	TGTGCCAGCAGCTCCCTACAGGGGGCCATAGTGAACACTGAAGCTTTCTTT	CASSSLQGAIVNTEAFF
-	TRBJ2-1	few	TRBV19	TGTGCCAGTAGTATCGGGGGAACCTACAATGAGCAGTTCTTC	CASSIGGTYNEQFF
TRBD1	TRBJ1-2	-	TRBV4-3	TGCGCCAGCAGCCAAGTTCGCTGCAGGGGGTTCCATGGCTACACCTTC	CASSQVRCRGFHGYTF
TRBD1	TRBJ2-4	-	TRBV28	TGTGCCAGCAGTTTGGGGCCAGGACAGGGGGCTTTGATTGGGTACTTC	CASSLGPGQGALIGYF
-	TRBJ2-5	-	TRBV4-3	TGCGCCAGCAGCCTCACGGGTCGGGGGGCCCAAGAGACCCAGTACTTC	CASSLTGRGAQETQYF
-	TRBJ1-3	-	TRBV6-5	TGTGCCAGCAGGCAGGGCATTCCTGGAAACACCATATATTTT	CASRQGIPGNTIYF
-	TRBJ1-2	-	TRBV9	TGTGCCAGCAGCGTAGCTACTCGGACAGATAACTATGGCTACACCTTC	CASSVATRTDNYGYTF
-	TRBJ2-5	once	TRBV6-5	TGTGCCAGCAGCCCAACTTTGCAAGAGACCCAGTACTTC	CASSPTLQETQYF
-	TRBJ1-2	once	TRBV9	TGTGCCAGCAGCGCCGACACCTATAACTATGGCTACACCTTC	CASSADTYNYGYTF
-	TRBJ1-1	-	TRBV6-5	TGTGCCAGCAGTTACCAACAGGGACCTGAAGCTTTCTTT	CASSYQQGPEAFF
-	TRBJ1-1	-	TRBV29-1	TGCAGCGTTGAATCCTCCCAGGTCAGGCAGAACACTGAAGCTTTCTTT	CSVESSQVRQNTEAFF
TRBD1	TRBJ1-6	once	TRBV6-4	TGTGCCAGCAGTGGCGGGACAGGGTATAATTCACCCCTCCACTTT	CASSGGTGYNSPLHF
TRBD2	TRBJ2-7	-	TRBV6-1	TGTGCCATCACTAGCGGGGGATGCTACGAGCAGTACTTC	CAITSGGCYEQYF
-	TRBJ2-1	few	TRBV28	TGTGCCAGCAGTATCCAGGGGCCCCGTAAGTTCTTC	CASSIQGPRKFF
-	TRBJ2-1	-	TRBV6-1	TGTGCCAGCAGTGATAAAGGCGGATTGGAATATTACAATGAGCAGTTCTTC	CASSDKGGLEYYNEQFF
TRBD1	TRBJ2-3	-	TRBV11-1	TGTGCCAGCAGCTTAACAGGGGCGGGAGATACGCAGTATTTT	CASSLTGAGDTQYF
TRBD1	TRBJ1-3	-	TRBV4-3	TGCGCCAGCAGCCTCCTCCGGCAGGGGGCTGGAAACACCATATATTTT	CASSLLRQGAGNTIYF
-	TRBJ1-2	-	TRBV4-3	TGCGCCAGCAGCCAAGAGCAGGGTAACTATGGCTACACCTTC	CASSQEQGNYGYTF
-	TRBJ1-2	few	TRBV5-1	TGCGCCAGCAGCTTGGGTGCGGGACCCGAATCTAACTATGGCTACACCTTC	CASSLGAGPESNYGYTF
TRBD1	TRBJ1-3	once	TRBV19	TGTGCCAGTAGTACGCTCAACAGGGGATCTGGAAACACCATATATTTT	CASSTLNRGSGNTIYF
TRBD1	TRBJ2-2	few	TRBV5-1	TGCGCCAGCAGCCCAACGACAGGGCCGGGCCCGCCAGCGAACACCGGGGAGCTGTTTTTT	CASSPTTGPGPPANTGELFF
-	TRBJ2-5	few	TRBV25-1	TGTGCCAGCAGTGAACTCCCTGGACAAGGGGGAGAGACCCAGTACTTC	CASSELPGQGGETQYF
TRBD2	TRBJ2-2	-	TRBV4-1	TGCGCCAGCAGCCAACCCGGACTAGCGGGATACACCGGGGAGCTGTTTTTT	CASSQPGLAGYTGELFF